Given below is one TCR beta chain in context. Clones were read by immunoSEQ multiplex PCR, and TCRdb kept only the in-frame ones, dropping some. The table has around 110,000 clones, 85% to 95% seen once. These data come from a study of T cell changes during pregnancy in multiple sclerosis. The CDR3 consists of 14 residues. Looked up from germline, CDR1 is SGHNT and CDR2 is YYREEE (reference sequence). Trimming stripped 4 bases from V and 7 bases from J, with 15 bases between. This sequence originates from a female donor with multiple sclerosis, enrolled in a pregnancy study. This rearrangement joins TRBV5-4 to TRBJ2-4, with TRBD1 as a possible D gene (7 bases). This specimen was peripheral blood, taken after pregnancy. DNA of the CDR3: TGTGCCAGCAGCCAGGGGGGCAGGGAGAACATTCAGTACTTC. Protein sequence: CASSQGGRENIQYF. The full variable domain, with the rest looked up from reference TRBV5-4 and TRBJ2-4, is ETGVTQSPTHLIKTRGQQVTLRCSSQSGHNTVSWYQQALGQGPQFIFQYYREEENGRGNFPPRFSGLQFPNYSSELNVNALELDDSALYLCASSQGGRENIQYFGAGTRLSVL.